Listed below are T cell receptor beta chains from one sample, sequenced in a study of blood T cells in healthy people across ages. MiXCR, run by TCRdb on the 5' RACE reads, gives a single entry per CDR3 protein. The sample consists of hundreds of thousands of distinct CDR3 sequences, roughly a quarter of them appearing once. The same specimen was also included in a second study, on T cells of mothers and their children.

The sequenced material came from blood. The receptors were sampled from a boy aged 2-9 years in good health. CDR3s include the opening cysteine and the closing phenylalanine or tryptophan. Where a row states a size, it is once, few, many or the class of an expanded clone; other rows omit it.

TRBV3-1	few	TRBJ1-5	CASSYGTGESQPQHF
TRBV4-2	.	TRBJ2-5	CASSQSRLAGGQVTQYF
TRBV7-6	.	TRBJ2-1	CASKEEAASYNEQFF
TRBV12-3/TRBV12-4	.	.	CASSSGGAGISYEQYF
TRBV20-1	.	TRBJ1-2	CSASSSEGPGYGYTF
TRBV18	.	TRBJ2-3	CASSPPGQGGKYF
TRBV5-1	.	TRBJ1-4	CAGTPGPGGEKLFF
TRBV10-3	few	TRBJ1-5	CAASGGNQPQHF
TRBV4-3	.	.	CASSQAGPRDEQFF
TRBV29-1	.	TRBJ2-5	CSVASGQETQYF
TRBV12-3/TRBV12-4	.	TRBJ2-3	CASSFLQEQYF
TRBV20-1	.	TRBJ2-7	CSARGLGTGSPYEQYF
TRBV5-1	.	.	CASSGDRGRYEQYF
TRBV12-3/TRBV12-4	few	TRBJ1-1	CASSFPGRSGTEAFF
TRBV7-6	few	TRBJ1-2	CASSADAANFYGYTF
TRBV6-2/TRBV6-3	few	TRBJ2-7	CATGPGRGLYEQYF
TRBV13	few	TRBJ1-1	CASSWVLTEAFF